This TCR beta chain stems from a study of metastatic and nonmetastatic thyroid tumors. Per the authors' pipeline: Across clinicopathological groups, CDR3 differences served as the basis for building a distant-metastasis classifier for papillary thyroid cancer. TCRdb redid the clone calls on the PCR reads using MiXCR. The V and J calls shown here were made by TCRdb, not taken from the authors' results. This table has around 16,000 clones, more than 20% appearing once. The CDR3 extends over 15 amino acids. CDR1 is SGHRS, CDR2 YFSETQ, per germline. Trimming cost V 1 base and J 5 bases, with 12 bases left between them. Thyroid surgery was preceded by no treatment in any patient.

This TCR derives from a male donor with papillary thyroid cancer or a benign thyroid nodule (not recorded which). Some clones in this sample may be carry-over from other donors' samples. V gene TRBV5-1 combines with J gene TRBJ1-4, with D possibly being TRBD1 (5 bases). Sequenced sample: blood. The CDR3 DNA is TGCGCCAGCAGCTTGACCGGGACGGGGAATGAAAAACTGTTTTTT. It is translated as CASSLTGTGNEKLFF.